Listed below are T cell receptor beta chains from one sample, sequenced in a study of identical twins. TCRdb re-derived calls from the 5' RACE reads in MiXCR, one entry per CDR3 protein. Here the sample spans 1.5 million to 2 million distinct CDR3 sequences, roughly 35% being singletons. Sequenced input: cord blood. Source of these receptors: a newborn girl in good health. Both conserved end residues are part of each CDR3.

TRBV4-1,CASSQEDSNYGYTF
TRBV20-1,CSARAGTGTYGQYF
TRBV21-1,CASSKVGESKNIQYF
TRBV5-6,CASSGLAGVGPDTQYF
TRBV20-1,CSARRQGVTEAFF
TRBV12-3/TRBV12-4,CASSPRDSSSTDTQYF
TRBV7-9,CASSRGQTPYEQYF
TRBV4-1,CASSQDSPTGYGYTF
TRBV7-2,CASSLGGTSVNNEQFF
TRBV5-1,CASSATGTGNTEAFF
TRBV20-1,CSAQTSGIYNEQYF
TRBV4-2,CASSQVPQGTEAFF
TRBV4-1,CASSQDPRTGEVNEKLFF
TRBV2,CASMRLAGIPYEQYF
TRBV4-2,CASSQDPFYEQYF
TRBV27,CASRRLWTVKRPNTEAFF